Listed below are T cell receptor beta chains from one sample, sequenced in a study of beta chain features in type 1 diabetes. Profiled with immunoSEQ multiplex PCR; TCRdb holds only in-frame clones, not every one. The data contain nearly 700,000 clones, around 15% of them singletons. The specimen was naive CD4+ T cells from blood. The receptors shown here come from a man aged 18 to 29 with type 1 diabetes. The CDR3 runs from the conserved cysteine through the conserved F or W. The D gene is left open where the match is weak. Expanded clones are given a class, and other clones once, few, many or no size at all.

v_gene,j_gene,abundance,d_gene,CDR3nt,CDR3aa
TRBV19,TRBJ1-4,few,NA,TGTGCCAGTAGTACCCGGGAGGGACTGTTTTTT,CASSTREGLFF
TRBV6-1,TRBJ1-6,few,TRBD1,TGTGCCAGCCTGACAGGGAGCTCCTATAATTCACCCCTCCACTTT,CASLTGSSYNSPLHF
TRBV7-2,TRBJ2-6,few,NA,TGTGCCAGCAGTGAACTACATTCCGGGGCCAACGTCCTGACTTTC,CASSELHSGANVLTF
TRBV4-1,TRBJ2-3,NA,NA,TGCGCCAGCAGCCAAGATAGCCCGGGGGGCTTTGCAGATACGCAGTATTTT,CASSQDSPGGFADTQYF
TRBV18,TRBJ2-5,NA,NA,TGTGCCAGCTCACCGGATCGAGAGACCCAGTACTTC,CASSPDRETQYF
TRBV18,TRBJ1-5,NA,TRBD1,TGTGCCAGCTCACCACAGGGGACAGGGGGCGAGGGCAATCAGCCCCAGCATTTT,CASSPQGTGGEGNQPQHF
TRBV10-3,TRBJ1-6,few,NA,TGTGCCATCAGTGAGTCATTGAATCAGGGGAATTCACCCCTCCACTTT,CAISESLNQGNSPLHF
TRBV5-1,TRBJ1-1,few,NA,TGCGCCAGCAGCTTGGAGGAGGGAATGAACACTGAAGCTTTCTTT,CASSLEEGMNTEAFF
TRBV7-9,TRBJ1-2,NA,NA,TGTGCCAGCCCCCGGGGCAGAGAGGCAGATGGCTACACCTTC,CASPRGREADGYTF
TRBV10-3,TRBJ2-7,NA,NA,TGTGCCATCAGTTCCCCTCCGAGGAGCTCCTACGAGCAGTACTTC,CAISSPPRSSYEQYF
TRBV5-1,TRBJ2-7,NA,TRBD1,TGCGCCAGCAGCTTGCCTCAGGGGGACGAGCAGTACTTC,CASSLPQGDEQYF
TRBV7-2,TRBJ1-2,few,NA,TGTGCCAGCAGCTTAGGAGGGGGGCCTGGCTACACCTTC,CASSLGGGPGYTF
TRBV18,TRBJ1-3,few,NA,TGTGCCAGCTCACCAGACGGCCAGAGCTCTGGAAACACCATATATTTT,CASSPDGQSSGNTIYF
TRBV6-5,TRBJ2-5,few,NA,TGTGCCAGCAGTTCAGGCCCAGAGACCCAGTACTTC,CASSSGPETQYF
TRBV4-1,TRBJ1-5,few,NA,TGCGCCAGCAGCCAAGATGCTTCGAGCGGGCAGCCCCAGCATTTT,CASSQDASSGQPQHF
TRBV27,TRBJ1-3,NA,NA,TGTGCCAGCAGTGAGGACGGAACCTCTGGAAACACCATATATTTT,CASSEDGTSGNTIYF
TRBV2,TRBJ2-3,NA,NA,TGTGCCAGCAGTGAGCAGGGTTCGGATACGCAGTATTTT,CASSEQGSDTQYF
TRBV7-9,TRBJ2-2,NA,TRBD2,TGTGCCAGCAGCGGCCCGGGGGGTGCCGGGGAGCTGTTTTTT,CASSGPGGAGELFF
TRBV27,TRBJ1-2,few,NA,TGTGCCAGCAGTGGTCCGGGGGGCGGCTACACCTTC,CASSGPGGGYTF
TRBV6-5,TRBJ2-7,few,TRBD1,TGTGCCAGCAGCCCCGGGACAGCCTACGAGCAGTACTTC,CASSPGTAYEQYF
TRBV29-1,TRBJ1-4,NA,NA,TGCAGCGTTGGACAGGATGGGGCAAAACTGTTTTTT,CSVGQDGAKLFF
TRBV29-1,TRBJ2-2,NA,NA,TGCAGCGCGACAGTTACCGGGGAGCTGTTTTTT,CSATVTGELFF
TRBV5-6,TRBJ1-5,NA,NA,TGTGCCAGCAGCTTGAGGCTAGAAGGAGGTCATCAGCCCCAGCATTTT,CASSLRLEGGHQPQHF
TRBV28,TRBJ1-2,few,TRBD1,TGTGCCAGCGGGTCGGGGACAGGAACCCGCTATGGCTACACCTTC,CASGSGTGTRYGYTF
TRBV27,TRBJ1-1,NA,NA,TGTGCCAGCAACCGGCAAACTTCTGCGGACACTGAAGCTTTCTTT,CASNRQTSADTEAFF
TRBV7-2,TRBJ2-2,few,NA,TGTGCCAGCAGCTTCCTAAGTTCGAACACCGGGGAGCTGTTTTTT,CASSFLSSNTGELFF
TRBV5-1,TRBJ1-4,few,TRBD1,TGCGCCAGCAGCAAGGGGACAGCTATGTCAACTAATGAAAAACTGTTTTTT,CASSKGTAMSTNEKLFF
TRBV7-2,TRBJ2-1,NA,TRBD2,TGTGCCAGCAGCTTAGAAAGCGGGGTCTGGAATGAGCAGTTCTTC,CASSLESGVWNEQFF
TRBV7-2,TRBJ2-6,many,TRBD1,TGTGCCAGCCAACAGGGGGCTGGGGCCAACGTCCTGACTTTC,CASQQGAGANVLTF
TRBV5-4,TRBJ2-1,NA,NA,TGTGCCAGCAGCTCTATTTCCCCTAAGTCTGAGCAGTTCTTC,CASSSISPKSEQFF
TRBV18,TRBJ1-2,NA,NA,TGTGCCAGCTCACCTCTCCGGGACGGAGCTAACTATGGCTACACCTTC,CASSPLRDGANYGYTF
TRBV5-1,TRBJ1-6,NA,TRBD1,TGCGCCAGCAGCTACGAACCGGGACAGGGCGGTTCACCCCTCCACTTT,CASSYEPGQGGSPLHF
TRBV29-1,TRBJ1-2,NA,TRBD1,TGCAGCGTGGACAGGGCGGATGGCTACACCTTC,CSVDRADGYTF
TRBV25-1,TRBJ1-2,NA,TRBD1,TGTGCCAGCGAAACGACAGGGAACTATGGCTACACCTTC,CASETTGNYGYTF
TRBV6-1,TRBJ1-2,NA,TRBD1,TGTGCCAGCAGTGCACTGGACAGGGCGGGCTATGGCTACACCTTC,CASSALDRAGYGYTF
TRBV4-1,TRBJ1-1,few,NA,TGCGCCAGCAGCCAAGAAGGTCGGACTGAAGCTTTCTTT,CASSQEGRTEAFF
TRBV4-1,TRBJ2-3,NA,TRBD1,TGCGCCAGCAGCCTCGGACAGGGGGCTATAGATACGCAGTATTTT,CASSLGQGAIDTQYF
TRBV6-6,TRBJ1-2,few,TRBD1,TGTGCCAGCAGTCCATCACCGGGACAGTACGCTGGTGGCTACACCTTC,CASSPSPGQYAGGYTF
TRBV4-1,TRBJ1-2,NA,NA,TGCGCCAGCAGCCAAGGGTCTGGGGGTAACTATGGCTACACCTTC,CASSQGSGGNYGYTF
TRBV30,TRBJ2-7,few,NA,TGTGCCTGGAGTGTAGGGCCCGAGCAGTACTTC,CAWSVGPEQYF
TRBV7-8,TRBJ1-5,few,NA,TGTGCCAGCAGCGCCGCCTGGGATTATAGCAATCAGCCCCAGCATTTT,CASSAAWDYSNQPQHF
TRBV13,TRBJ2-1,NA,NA,TGTGCCAGCAGCTTGAGGGGGGGCCAGGAGGGTGAGCAGTTCTTC,CASSLRGGQEGEQFF
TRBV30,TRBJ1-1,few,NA,TGTGCCTGGAGGAACTCGTTTTTTGGGGCTTTCTTT,CAWRNSFFGAFF
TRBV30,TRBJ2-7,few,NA,TGTGCCTGGAGTCCCGGTGTTTGGTACGAGCAGTACTTC,CAWSPGVWYEQYF
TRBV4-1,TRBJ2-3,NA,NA,TGCGCCAGCAGCCGTTCAGGGACAGATACGCAGTATTTT,CASSRSGTDTQYF
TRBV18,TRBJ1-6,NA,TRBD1,TGTGCCAGCTCACAAGGGACAGACCAAAATTCACCCCTCCACTTT,CASSQGTDQNSPLHF
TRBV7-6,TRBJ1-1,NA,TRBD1,TGTGCCAGCAGCTTCTTACAGGGGTTAGGGGACACTGAAGCTTTCTTT,CASSFLQGLGDTEAFF
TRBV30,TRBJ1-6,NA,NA,TGTGCCTGGAGTGGTCCCACGGTCTCACCCCTCCACTTT,CAWSGPTVSPLHF
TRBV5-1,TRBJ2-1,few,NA,TGCGCCAGCAGCTTGGCCGTCGCGGGATATGAGCAGTTCTTC,CASSLAVAGYEQFF
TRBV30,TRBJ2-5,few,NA,TGTGCCTGGAGTTTGAGGGGACTGGAGACCCAGTACTTC,CAWSLRGLETQYF
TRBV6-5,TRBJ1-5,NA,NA,TGTGCCAGCAGGAAAACCGGGGGCCTTGGACCCCAGCATTTT,CASRKTGGLGPQHF
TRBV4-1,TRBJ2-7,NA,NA,TGCGCCAGCAGCCAAGTTGGGCGGGGGCGGTACGAGCAGTACTTC,CASSQVGRGRYEQYF
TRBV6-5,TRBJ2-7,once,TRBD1,TGTGCCAGCAGTTACCCCGGGACAGGCACCTACGAGCAGTACTTC,CASSYPGTGTYEQYF
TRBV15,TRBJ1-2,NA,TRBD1,TGTGCCACCAGCAGAGATGGCCGTGGGACAGGGGAATTCGGCTACACCTTC,CATSRDGRGTGEFGYTF
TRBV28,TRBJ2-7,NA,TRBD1,TGTGCCAGCAGTTTCGGGACAGGAGTCTCCTACGAGCAGTACTTC,CASSFGTGVSYEQYF
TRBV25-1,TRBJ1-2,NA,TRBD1,TGTGCCAGCAGTGACCAGACAGGGGAAAGGTATGGCTACACCTTC,CASSDQTGERYGYTF
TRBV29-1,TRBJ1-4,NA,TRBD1,TGCAGCATTTTACAGGGGACGTACGAAAAACTGTTTTTT,CSILQGTYEKLFF
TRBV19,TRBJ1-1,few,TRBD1,TGTGCCAGTACCCAGACAGGGGTTGACACTGAAGCTTTCTTT,CASTQTGVDTEAFF